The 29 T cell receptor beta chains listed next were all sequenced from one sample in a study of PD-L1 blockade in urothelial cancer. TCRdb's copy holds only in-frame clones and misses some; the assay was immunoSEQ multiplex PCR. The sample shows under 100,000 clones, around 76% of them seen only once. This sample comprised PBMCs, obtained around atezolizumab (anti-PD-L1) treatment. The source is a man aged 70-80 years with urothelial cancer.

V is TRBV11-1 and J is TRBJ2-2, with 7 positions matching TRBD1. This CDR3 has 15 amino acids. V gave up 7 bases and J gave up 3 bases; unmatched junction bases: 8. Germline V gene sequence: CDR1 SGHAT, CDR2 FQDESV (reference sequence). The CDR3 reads CASNDVTGDTGELFF. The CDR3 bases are TGTGCCAGCAACGACGTCACAGGGGACACCGGGGAGCTGTTTTTT.

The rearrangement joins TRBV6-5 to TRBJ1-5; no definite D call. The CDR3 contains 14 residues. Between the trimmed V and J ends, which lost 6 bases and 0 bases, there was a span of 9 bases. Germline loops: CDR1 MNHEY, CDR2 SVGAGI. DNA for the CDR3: TGTGCCAGCAGCCCCCCCAGTAGCAATCAGCCCCAGCATTTT. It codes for CASSPPSSNQPQHF.

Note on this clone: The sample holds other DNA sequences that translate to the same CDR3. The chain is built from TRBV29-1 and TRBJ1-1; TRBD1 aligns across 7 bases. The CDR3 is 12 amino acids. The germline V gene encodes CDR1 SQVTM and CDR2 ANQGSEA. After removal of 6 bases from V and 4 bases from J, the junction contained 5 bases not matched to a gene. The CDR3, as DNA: TGCAGCGTCAACAGGGGCGGCACTGAAGCTTTCTTT. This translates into CSVNRGGTEAFF.

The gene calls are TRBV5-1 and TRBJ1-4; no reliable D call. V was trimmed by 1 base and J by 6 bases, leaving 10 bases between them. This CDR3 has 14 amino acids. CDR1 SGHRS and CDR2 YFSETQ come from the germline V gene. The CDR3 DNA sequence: TGCGCCAGCAGCTTGTCGGGGATTGATGAAAAACTGTTTTTT. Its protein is CASSLSGIDEKLFF. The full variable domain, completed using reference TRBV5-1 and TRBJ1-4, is KAGVTQTPRYLIKTRGQQVTLSCSPISGHRSVSWYQQTPGQGLQFLFEYFSETQRNKGNFPGRFSGRQFSNSRSEMNVSTLELGDSALYLCASSLSGIDEKLFFGSGTQLSVL.

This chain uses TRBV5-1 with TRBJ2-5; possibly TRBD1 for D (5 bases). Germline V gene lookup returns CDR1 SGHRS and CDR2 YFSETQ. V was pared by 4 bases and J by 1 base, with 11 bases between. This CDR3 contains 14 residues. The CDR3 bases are TGCGCCAGCAGCCAAGGGGTAGGCCAAGAGACCCAGTACTTC. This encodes CASSQGVGQETQYF. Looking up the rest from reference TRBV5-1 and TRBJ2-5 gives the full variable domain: KAGVTQTPRYLIKTRGQQVTLSCSPISGHRSVSWYQQTPGQGLQFLFEYFSETQRNKGNFPGRFSGRQFSNSRSEMNVSTLELGDSALYLCASSQGVGQETQYFGPGTRLLVL.

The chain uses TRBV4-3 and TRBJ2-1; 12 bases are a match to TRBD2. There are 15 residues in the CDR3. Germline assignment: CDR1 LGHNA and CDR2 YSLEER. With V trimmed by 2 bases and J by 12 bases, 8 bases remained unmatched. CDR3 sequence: CASSQSTSGSHGQFF. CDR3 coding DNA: TGCGCCAGCAGCCAATCGACTAGCGGGAGCCATGGGCAGTTCTTC.

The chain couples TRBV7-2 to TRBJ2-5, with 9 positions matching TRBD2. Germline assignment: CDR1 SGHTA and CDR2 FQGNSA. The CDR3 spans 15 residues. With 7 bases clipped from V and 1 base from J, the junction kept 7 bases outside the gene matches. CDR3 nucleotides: TGTGCCAGCATTGGGGCTAGCGGGACCCAAGAGACCCAGTACTTC. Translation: CASIGASGTQETQYF.

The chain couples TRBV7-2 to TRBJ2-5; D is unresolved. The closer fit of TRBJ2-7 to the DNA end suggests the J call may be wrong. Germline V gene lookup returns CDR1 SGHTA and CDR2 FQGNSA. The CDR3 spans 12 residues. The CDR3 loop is CASSSSLYEQYF. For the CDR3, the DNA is TGTGCCAGCAGCTCCTCCCTCTACGAGCAGTACTTC.

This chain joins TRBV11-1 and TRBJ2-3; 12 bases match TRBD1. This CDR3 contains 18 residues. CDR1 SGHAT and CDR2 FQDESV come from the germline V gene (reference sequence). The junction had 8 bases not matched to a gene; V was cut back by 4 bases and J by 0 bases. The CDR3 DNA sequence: TGTGCCAGCAGCTCGGGACAGGGGGCCACCTTTAGCACAGATACGCAGTATTTT. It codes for CASSSGQGATFSTDTQYF. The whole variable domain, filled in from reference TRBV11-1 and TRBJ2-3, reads EAEVAQSPRYKITEKSQAVAFWCDPISGHATLYWYRQILGQGPELLVQFQDESVVDDSQLPKDRFSAERLKGVDSTLKIQPAELGDSAMYLCASSSGQGATFSTDTQYFGPGTRLTVL.

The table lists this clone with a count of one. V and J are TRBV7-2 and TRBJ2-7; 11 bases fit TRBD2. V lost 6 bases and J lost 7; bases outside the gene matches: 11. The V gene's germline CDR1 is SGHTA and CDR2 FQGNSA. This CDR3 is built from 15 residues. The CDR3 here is CASRSIAGGEGEQYF. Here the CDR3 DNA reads TGTGCCAGCAGATCTATAGCGGGAGGGGAGGGAGAGCAGTACTTC.

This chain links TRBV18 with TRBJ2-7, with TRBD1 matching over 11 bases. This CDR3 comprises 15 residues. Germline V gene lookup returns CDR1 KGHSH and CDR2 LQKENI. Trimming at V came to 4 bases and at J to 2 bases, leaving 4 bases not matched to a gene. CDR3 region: CASSLGQGGTYEQYF. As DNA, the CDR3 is TGTGCCAGCTCACTGGGACAGGGGGGAACCTACGAGCAGTACTTC.

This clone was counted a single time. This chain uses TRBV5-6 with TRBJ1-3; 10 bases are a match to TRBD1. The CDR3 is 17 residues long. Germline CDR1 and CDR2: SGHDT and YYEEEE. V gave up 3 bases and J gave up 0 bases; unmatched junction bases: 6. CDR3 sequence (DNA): TGTGCCAGCAGCTGGGGACAGGGGCTCCTCTCTGGAAACACCATATATTTT. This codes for CASSWGQGLLSGNTIYF.

For the CDR3, the DNA is TGTGCCAGCAGCTCGTATACAGGGGGTTCTACTGAAGCTTTCTTT. Translated: CASSSYTGGSTEAFF. This chain links TRBV7-2 with TRBJ1-1; 8 bases align to TRBD1. V was clipped by 4 bases and J by 5 bases; unmatched bases: 9. Germline loops: CDR1 SGHTA, CDR2 FQGNSA. The length of the CDR3 is 15 residues.

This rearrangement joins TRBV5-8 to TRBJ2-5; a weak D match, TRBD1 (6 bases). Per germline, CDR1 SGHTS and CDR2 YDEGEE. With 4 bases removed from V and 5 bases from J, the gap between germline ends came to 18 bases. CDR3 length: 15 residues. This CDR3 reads CASSGTWASGETQYF. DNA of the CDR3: TGTGCCAGCAGCGGGACATGGGCCTCCGGGGAGACCCAGTACTTC.

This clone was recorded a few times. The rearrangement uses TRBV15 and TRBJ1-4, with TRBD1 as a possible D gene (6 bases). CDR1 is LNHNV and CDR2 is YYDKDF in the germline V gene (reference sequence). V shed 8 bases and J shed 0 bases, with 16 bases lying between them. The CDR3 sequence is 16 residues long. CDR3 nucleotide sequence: TGTGCCACCCTAGATACACAGGGAACAACTAATGAAAAACTGTTTTTT. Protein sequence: CATLDTQGTTNEKLFF.

In DNA, the CDR3 is TGTGCCAGCAGTACGGTCCGCCTCACCGGGGAGCTGTTTTTT. Translating gives CASSTVRLTGELFF. The rearrangement uses TRBV6-4 and TRBJ2-2; D is undetermined. V lost 5 bases and J 4 bases, leaving 11 bases between the germline ends. Per germline, CDR1 MRHNA and CDR2 SNTAGT. This CDR3 contains 14 residues.

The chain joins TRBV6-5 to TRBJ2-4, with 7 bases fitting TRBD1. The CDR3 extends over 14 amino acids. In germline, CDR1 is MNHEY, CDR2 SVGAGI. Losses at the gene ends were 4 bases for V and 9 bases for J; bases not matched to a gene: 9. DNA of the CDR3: TGTGCCAGCAGTTCGAAGGGGGCTTCCGGCATTCAGTACTTC. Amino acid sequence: CASSSKGASGIQYF.

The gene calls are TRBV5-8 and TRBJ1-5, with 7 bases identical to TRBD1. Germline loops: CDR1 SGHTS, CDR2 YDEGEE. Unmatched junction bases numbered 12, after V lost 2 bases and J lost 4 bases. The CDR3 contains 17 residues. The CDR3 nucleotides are TGTGCCAGCAGCTTCAGGGGGGCCACGGACGATAATCAGCCCCAGCATTTT. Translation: CASSFRGATDDNQPQHF.

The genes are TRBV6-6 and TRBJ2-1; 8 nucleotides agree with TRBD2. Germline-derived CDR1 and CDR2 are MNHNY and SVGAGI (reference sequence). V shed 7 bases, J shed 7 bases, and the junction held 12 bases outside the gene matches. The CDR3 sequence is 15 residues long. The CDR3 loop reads CASTPAGAERNEQFF. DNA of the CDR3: TGTGCCAGCACCCCAGCGGGGGCTGAAAGGAATGAGCAGTTCTTC.

The CDR3 sequence is CAISADRDGEQYF. As DNA, the CDR3 is TGTGCCATCAGCGCTGACAGGGATGGCGAGCAGTACTTC. This chain links TRBV6-5 with TRBJ2-7; 7 bases are a match to TRBD1. Germline V gene data show CDR1 as MNHEY and CDR2 as SVGAGI. The CDR3 runs 13 residues. The ends lost 10 bases at V and 6 bases at J; junction bases unmatched: 12.

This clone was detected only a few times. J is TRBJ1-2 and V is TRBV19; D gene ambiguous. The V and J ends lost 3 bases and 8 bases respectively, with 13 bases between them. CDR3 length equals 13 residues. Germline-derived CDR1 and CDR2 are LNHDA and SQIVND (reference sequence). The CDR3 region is CASSMGRSRGYTF. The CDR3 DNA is TGTGCCAGTAGTATGGGGAGATCCCGGGGCTACACCTTC.

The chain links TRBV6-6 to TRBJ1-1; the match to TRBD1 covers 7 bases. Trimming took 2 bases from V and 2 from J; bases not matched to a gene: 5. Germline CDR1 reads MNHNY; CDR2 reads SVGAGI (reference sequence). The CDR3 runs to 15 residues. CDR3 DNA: TGTGCCAGCAGTTACGGGCGAGGGGGCAACACTGAAGCTTTCTTT. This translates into CASSYGRGGNTEAFF.

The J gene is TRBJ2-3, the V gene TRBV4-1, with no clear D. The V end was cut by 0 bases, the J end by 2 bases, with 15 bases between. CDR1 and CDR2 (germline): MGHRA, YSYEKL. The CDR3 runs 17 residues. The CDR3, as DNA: TGCGCCAGCAGCCAAGAGAATAGGAGAGCTCCCACAGATACGCAGTATTTT. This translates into CASSQENRRAPTDTQYF.

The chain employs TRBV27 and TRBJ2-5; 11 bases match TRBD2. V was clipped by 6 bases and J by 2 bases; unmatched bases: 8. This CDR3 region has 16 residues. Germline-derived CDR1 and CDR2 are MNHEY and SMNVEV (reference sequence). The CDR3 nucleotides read TGTGCCAGCAGACCCACCGGGACTAGCGGACAAGAGACCCAGTACTTC. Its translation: CASRPTGTSGQETQYF.

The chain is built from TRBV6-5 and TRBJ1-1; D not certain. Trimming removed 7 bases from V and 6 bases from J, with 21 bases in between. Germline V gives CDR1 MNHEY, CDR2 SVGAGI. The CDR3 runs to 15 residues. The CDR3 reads CASKFGRSGASEAFF. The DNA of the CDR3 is TGTGCCAGCAAGTTCGGACGTAGCGGAGCATCTGAAGCTTTCTTT.

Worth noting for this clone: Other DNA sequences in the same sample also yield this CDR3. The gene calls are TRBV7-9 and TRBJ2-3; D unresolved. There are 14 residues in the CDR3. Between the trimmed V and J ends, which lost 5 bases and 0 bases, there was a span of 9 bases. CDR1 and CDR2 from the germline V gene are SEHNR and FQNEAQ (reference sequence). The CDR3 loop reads CASSPTGSTDTQYF. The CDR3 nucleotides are TGTGCCAGCAGCCCAACCGGGAGCACAGATACGCAGTATTTT.

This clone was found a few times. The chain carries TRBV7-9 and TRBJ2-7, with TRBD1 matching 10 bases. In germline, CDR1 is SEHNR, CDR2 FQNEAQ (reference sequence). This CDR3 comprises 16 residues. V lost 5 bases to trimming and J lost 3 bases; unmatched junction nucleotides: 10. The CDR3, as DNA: TGTGCCAGCAGCCAAAGACCGGGACAGGGGTACTACGAGCAGTACTTC. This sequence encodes CASSQRPGQGYYEQYF.

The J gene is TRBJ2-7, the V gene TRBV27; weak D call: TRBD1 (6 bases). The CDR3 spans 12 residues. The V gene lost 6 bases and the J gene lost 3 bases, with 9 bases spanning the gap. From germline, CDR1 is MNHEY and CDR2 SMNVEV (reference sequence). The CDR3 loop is CASRTGSYEQYF. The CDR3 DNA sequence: TGTGCCAGCAGGACAGGAAGCTACGAGCAGTACTTC.

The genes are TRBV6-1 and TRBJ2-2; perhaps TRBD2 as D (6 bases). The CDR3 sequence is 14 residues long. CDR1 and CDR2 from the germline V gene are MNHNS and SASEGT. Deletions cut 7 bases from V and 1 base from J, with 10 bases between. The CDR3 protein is CASKGTQNTGELFF. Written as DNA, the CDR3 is TGTGCCAGCAAAGGGACTCAGAACACCGGGGAGCTGTTTTTT.